This T cell receptor (beta chain) is drawn from a study of T cell changes during pregnancy in multiple sclerosis. This clone was observed a single time. Data came from immunoSEQ multiplex PCR; TCRdb stores just in-frame clones and leaves some out. The repertoire holds about 68,000 clones, with around 90% as singletons. The V and J ends lost 5 bases and 0 bases respectively, with 12 bases between them. CDR1 is LNHDA and CDR2 is SQIVND in the germline V gene (reference sequence). The CDR3 totals 15 residues. The specimen was peripheral blood, collected in the second trimester of pregnancy. The chain couples TRBV19 to TRBJ2-3; a weak D match, TRBD2 (6 bases). This receptor was obtained from a female donor with multiple sclerosis, enrolled in a pregnancy study. The CDR3 bases are TGTGCCAGTAGTGAGTCGAGCGGGAGCACAGATACGCAGTATTTT. This gives the protein CASSESSGSTDTQYF.